This record looks at one T cell receptor (beta chain) sequence and its context. Its specificity is not known. This record belongs to a study of radiation and T cells in renal cell carcinoma. The wider study: Nephrectomy followed 15 Gy stereotactic body radiation by 4 weeks.

The ends were cut back, 3 bases at V and 0 bases at J, with 9 bases in the middle. The germline gives CDR1 KGHSH, CDR2 LQKENI. The CDR3 length is 15 residues. The time point denotes: baseline pretreatment blood. The treatment was: 15 Gy SBRT to primary tumor, nephrectomy 4 weeks later. The patient's renal cell carcinoma had clear cell pathology. The repertoire was sequenced with immunoSEQ multiplex PCR; TCRdb's copy has only in-frame clones and lacks some. The table lists about 140,000 clones, roughly 83% of them singletons, with roughly 23% in the top ten. Study results and limitations: Without pretreatment biopsies, baseline tumor clonotype presence was undetermined. In blood, top tumor clones expanded by 2 weeks, shrinking by 4.

Sequencing was performed on blood, taken from a patient whose treatment included radiotherapy and nephrectomy. This TCR came from a woman aged 45-65 years with renal cell carcinoma. V and J are TRBV18 and TRBJ1-5; possible D gene TRBD1, 6 bases. The CDR3 sequence is CASSPRQDSNQPQHF. CDR3 nucleotides: TGTGCCAGCTCACCCCGACAGGATAGCAATCAGCCCCAGCATTTT.